This T cell receptor (beta chain) stems from a study of blood T cell repertoires in COVID-19. For the study at large: Material from acute and convalescent COVID-19 was sourced from the United States, Italy and Spain.

Only in-frame clones appear in the TCRdb table, and some are missing; sequencing was by immunoSEQ multiplex PCR. Of approximately 180,000 clones listed, around 83% are singletons. This clone was counted only a few times. The V gene lost 4 bases and the J gene lost 5 bases, with 10 bases spanning the gap. Germline-derived CDR1 and CDR2 are SGHRS and YFSETQ. The CDR3 sequence is 12 residues long. Symptom resolution, clearance, or two negative PCRs marked donors in Cohort 3 as recovered. The rearrangement uses TRBV5-1 and TRBJ2-7, with D possibly TRBD2 on 6 matching bases. The TCR comes from a man aged 35-49 years who had recovered from COVID-19. The material sequenced was PBMCs or T cells enriched from blood (not recorded which). This chain's CDR3 is CASSPEGNEQYF. CDR3 in DNA: TGCGCCAGCAGCCCGGAGGGGAACGAGCAGTACTTC.